This is a list of T cell receptor beta chains from one sample in a study of cytomegalovirus exposure and HLA in healthy donors. The method was immunoSEQ multiplex PCR; TCRdb's version includes in-frame clones alone and lacks a portion of them. The table has 95,000 to 100,000 clones, approximately 76% seen once. Sequenced sample: PBMCs. Every receptor here comes from a man aged 40-49 years in good health and CMV-seronegative. Both conserved end residues are part of each CDR3. A D gene is named only where the DNA matches it firmly. The size entry is marked missing in some rows and otherwise reads once, few, many or a size class.

V gene	J gene	clone size	D gene	CDR3 DNA	CDR3 protein
TRBV9	TRBJ2-2	-	-	TGTGCCAGCACCCCACTAATGAACACCGGGGAGCTGTTTTTT	CASTPLMNTGELFF
TRBV28	TRBJ1-1	-	-	TGTGCCAGCAGTATAGGCCGGGGCACTGAAGCTTTCTTT	CASSIGRGTEAFF
TRBV19	TRBJ1-1	-	TRBD1	TGTGCCAGTAGACATCAGGGGGGCACTGAAGCTTTCTTT	CASRHQGGTEAFF
TRBV18	TRBJ1-4	-	TRBD1	TGTGCCAGCTCACCACCGGGCCGGGACAGGCTCGATCATGGGAGCCTGTTTTTT	CASSPPGRDRLDHGSLFF
TRBV18	TRBJ2-1	-	-	TGTGCCAGCTCCCCCTTTGAGGCAGCTAGCTTTTACAATGAGCAGTTCTTC	CASSPFEAASFYNEQFF
TRBV15	TRBJ1-6	-	-	TGTGCCACCAGCAGAGATCTCGCGGGGGGCGATGGATCACCCCTCCACTTT	CATSRDLAGGDGSPLHF
TRBV9	TRBJ1-2	few	TRBD1	TGTGCCAGCAGCGTAGATGGAGGGGGCAGCTATGGCTACACCTTC	CASSVDGGGSYGYTF
TRBV5-4	TRBJ1-1	-	-	TGTGCCAGCAGCTTGGACAGAATGAACACTGAAGCTTTCTTT	CASSLDRMNTEAFF
TRBV5-5	TRBJ1-2	-	-	TGTGCCAGCAGCTTGGTGGTGACGGTAGCTTATGGCTACACCTTC	CASSLVVTVAYGYTF
TRBV10-2	TRBJ2-1	-	TRBD2	TGCGCCAGCACTGGACTAGCGGGGGGGCCGCGTGGGAGAAATGAGCAGTTCTTC	CASTGLAGGPRGRNEQFF
TRBV7-6	TRBJ2-5	-	TRBD2	TGTGCCAGCAGCTTTAGCGGGGGGGCCGGAGAGACCCAGTACTTC	CASSFSGGAGETQYF
TRBV5-6	TRBJ1-4	-	TRBD1	TGTGCCAGCAGCCTGGACAGGGGCAATGAAAAACTGTTTTTT	CASSLDRGNEKLFF
TRBV5-6	TRBJ2-2	-	-	TGTGCCAGCAGCTTGCCCCGGGACTTGAACACCGGGGAGCTGTTTTTT	CASSLPRDLNTGELFF
TRBV6-5	TRBJ1-4	-	-	TGTGCCAGCAGGGGGGCAGCAACTAATGAAAAACTGTTTTTT	CASRGAATNEKLFF
TRBV29-1	TRBJ1-1	once	TRBD1	TGCAGCGCTTCCCAAACAGGGGACACTGAAGCTTTCTTT	CSASQTGDTEAFF
TRBV6-6	TRBJ1-4	-	-	TGTGCCAGCAGTGTTCAGGGGAAGGGGACTAATGAAAAACTGTTTTTT	CASSVQGKGTNEKLFF
TRBV5-1	TRBJ2-1	-	TRBD2	TGCGCCAGCAGCCCCCGGGGAGCGGGGGTATATGAGCAGTTCTTC	CASSPRGAGVYEQFF
TRBV11-3	TRBJ2-3	-	-	TGTGCCAGCAGCTTAGAGTATGATACGCAGTATTTT	CASSLEYDTQYF
TRBV11-2	TRBJ2-5	-	TRBD2	TGTGCCAGCAGCCCAGGACTAGAAGGGACCCAGTACTTC	CASSPGLEGTQYF
TRBV7-2	TRBJ1-5	-	-	TGTGCCAGCAGCTTAGCCAGGGAGGCGACCAAGCATTTT	CASSLAREATKHF
TRBV18	TRBJ2-1	-	-	TGTGCCAGCTCACCCCCCTCGGGCAATGAGCAGTTCTTC	CASSPPSGNEQFF
TRBV19	TRBJ1-2	-	TRBD1	TGTGCCAGCCGAACCGGGACAGGAGCATTTGGCTACACCTTC	CASRTGTGAFGYTF
TRBV5-4	TRBJ1-2	-	TRBD1	TGTGCCAGCAGCTGGGACAGGGGAGGCTACACCTTC	CASSWDRGGYTF
TRBV9	TRBJ2-2	-	-	TGTGCCGGCAGCGTAGAGGCAGGGGTGGACACCGGGGAGCTGTTTTTT	CAGSVEAGVDTGELFF
TRBV18	TRBJ1-5	-	TRBD1	TGTGCCAGCTCACTGGGACAGGGGAGGGATCAGCCCCAGCATTTT	CASSLGQGRDQPQHF
TRBV30	TRBJ1-2	-	-	TGTGCCTGGATCAATAACTATGGCTACACCTTC	CAWINNYGYTF
TRBV18	TRBJ1-5	once	-	TGTGCCAGCTCACCACCGGGAGGGTCCAATCAGCCCCAGCATTTT	CASSPPGGSNQPQHF
TRBV19	TRBJ2-3	-	TRBD1	TGTGCCAGTAGTAGGCGGACAGGGGGCGCAGATACGCAGTATTTT	CASSRRTGGADTQYF
TRBV5-6	TRBJ2-7	-	-	TGTGCCAGCAGCGAGGGCCTCGGGCAGTACTTC	CASSEGLGQYF
TRBV18	TRBJ1-5	-	TRBD1	TGTGCCAGCTCACCAAAGGGGGCAACTAATAGCAATCAGCCCCAGCATTTT	CASSPKGATNSNQPQHF
TRBV5-1	TRBJ2-1	-	TRBD1	TGCGCCAGCAGTTCAGAGGGGGCGTCGAGTGAGCAGTTCTTC	CASSSEGASSEQFF
TRBV2	TRBJ2-7	-	TRBD2	TGTGCCAGCAGTGTGGATAGCGGGGGGGCCGAGCAGTACTTC	CASSVDSGGAEQYF
TRBV6-5	TRBJ1-5	-	-	TGTGCCAGCAGTCCCCTTGCGGGTAGCAATCAGCCCCAGCATTTT	CASSPLAGSNQPQHF
TRBV28	TRBJ2-2	once	-	TGTGCCAGCAGTGAAAGACAGAACACCGGGGAGCTGTTTTTT	CASSERQNTGELFF
TRBV7-2	TRBJ2-1	-	TRBD2	TGTGCCAGCAGCTGGACTAGCGGGGGGGCCTATGAGCAGTTCTTC	CASSWTSGGAYEQFF
TRBV6-5	TRBJ2-5	-	TRBD1	TGTGCCAGCAGTTATCAGGGGGCGGTGGGAGAGACCCAGTACTTC	CASSYQGAVGETQYF
TRBV30	TRBJ1-3	-	-	TGTGCCTGGAGTTTCCCCTTGACTGCTACTGGAAACACCATATATTTT	CAWSFPLTATGNTIYF
TRBV13	TRBJ1-1	-	-	TGTGCCAGCAGCACCGACAGGACTGAAGCTTTCTTT	CASSTDRTEAFF
TRBV4-1	TRBJ2-1	-	TRBD2	TGCGCCAGCAGCCAAGATAGGAGTAGCGGGGGGTACAATGAGCAGTTCTTC	CASSQDRSSGGYNEQFF
TRBV7-8	TRBJ1-5	-	TRBD1	TGTGCCAGCAGCGACAACAGGGGGCTGGGCAATCAGCCCCAGCATTTT	CASSDNRGLGNQPQHF
TRBV7-9	TRBJ1-1	-	-	TGTGCCAGCAGCTTATTAAGCGGCACTGAAGCTTTCTTT	CASSLLSGTEAFF
TRBV2	TRBJ1-1	-	-	TGTGCCAGCCACCTGGGCAGACAGAACACTGAAGCTTTCTTT	CASHLGRQNTEAFF
TRBV7-9	TRBJ1-1	-	-	TGTTCCAGCAGCTCCGACAGTAACGAAGCTTTCTTT	CSSSSDSNEAFF
TRBV9	TRBJ2-3	-	TRBD2	TGTGCCAGCAGCGTAGCGACTAGCGGGGGCTATACGCAGTATTTT	CASSVATSGGYTQYF
TRBV30	TRBJ1-2	-	-	TGTGCCTGTTTCCACAGGGAATCTAACTATGGCTACACCTTC	CACFHRESNYGYTF
TRBV19	TRBJ2-6	-	TRBD1	TGTGCCAGTAGCCGACTCCCGGGACAGGGAGGGCCCTCTGGGGCCAACGTCCTGACTTTC	CASSRLPGQGGPSGANVLTF
TRBV29-1	TRBJ1-2	few	-	TGCAGCGTTGAAGATCAACTGGAGTCCGGCTACACCTTC	CSVEDQLESGYTF
TRBV9	TRBJ1-6	-	TRBD1	TGTGCCAGCAGCCCCGGACAGGGGAAGGATTCACCCCTCCACTTT	CASSPGQGKDSPLHF
TRBV6-5	TRBJ1-2	-	-	TGTGCCAGCAGGACGGACAAGAGCTATGGCTACACCTTC	CASRTDKSYGYTF
TRBV11-2	TRBJ1-5	-	TRBD1	TGTGCCAGCAGCTCGGGACAGGATCAGCCCCAGCATTTT	CASSSGQDQPQHF
TRBV30	TRBJ1-6	once	-	TGTGCCTGCGGCAGACAGAATCCCCCCCTCCACTTT	CACGRQNPPLHF
TRBV6-1	TRBJ2-2	-	-	TGTGCCAGCAGTCGACTAATGGGGGAGCTGTTTTTT	CASSRLMGELFF
TRBV7-9	TRBJ1-5	once	-	TGTGCCAGCAGCGGACTGGGAAATCAGCCCCAGCATTTT	CASSGLGNQPQHF
TRBV5-1	TRBJ1-4	few	TRBD1	TGCGCCAGCAGAAGGACAGGGTCGATGGCTAATGAAAAACTGTTTTTT	CASRRTGSMANEKLFF
TRBV5-1	TRBJ2-1	few	TRBD2	TGCGCCAGCAGCCTTGGGGGGGGATACAATGAGCAGTTCTTC	CASSLGGGYNEQFF
TRBV5-1	TRBJ2-1	-	-	TGCGCCAGCAGCTTGGGGACTATTAATGAGCAGTTCTTC	CASSLGTINEQFF
TRBV2	TRBJ2-2	-	-	TGTGCCAGCAGTGAGGGGTGGGACAACCCCACCGGGGAGCTGTTTTTT	CASSEGWDNPTGELFF
TRBV6-5	TRBJ2-3	-	TRBD2	TGTGCCAGCAGTTACGGGCCGGGGAGGGTAGATACGCAGTATTTT	CASSYGPGRVDTQYF
TRBV6-6	TRBJ2-7	-	-	TGTGCCAGCAGTTACTCGGGCGGGCCCGATTACGAGCAGTACTTC	CASSYSGGPDYEQYF